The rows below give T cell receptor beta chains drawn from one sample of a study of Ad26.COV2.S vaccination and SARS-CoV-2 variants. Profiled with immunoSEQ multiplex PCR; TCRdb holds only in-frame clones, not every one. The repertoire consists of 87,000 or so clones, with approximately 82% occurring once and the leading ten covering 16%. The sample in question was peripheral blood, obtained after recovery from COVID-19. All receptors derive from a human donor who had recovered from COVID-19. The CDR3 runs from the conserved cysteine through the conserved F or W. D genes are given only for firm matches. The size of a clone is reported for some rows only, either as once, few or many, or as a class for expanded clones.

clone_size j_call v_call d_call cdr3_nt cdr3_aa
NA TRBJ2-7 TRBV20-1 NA TGCAGTGCTAGCCTCGGGGTCGAGCAGTACTTC CSASLGVEQYF
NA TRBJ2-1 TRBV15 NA TGTGCCACCAGCAGAGATCGAGAAACAGGACAGTTCTTC CATSRDRETGQFF
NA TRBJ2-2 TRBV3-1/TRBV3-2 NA TGTGCCAGCAGAGGAACAGGGACCGGGGAGCTGTTTTTT CASRGTGTGELFF
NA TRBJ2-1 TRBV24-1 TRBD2 TGTGCCACCAGTGCCCTCATTCCCCGGGAGGGCCGAGGTGATGAGCAGTTCTTC CATSALIPREGRGDEQFF
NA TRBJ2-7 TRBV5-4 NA TGTGCCAGCAGCTTTCGGGGAAGCTCCTACGAGCAGTACTTC CASSFRGSSYEQYF
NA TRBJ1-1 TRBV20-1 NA TGCAGGGTTGGGGGGGGGACTGAAGCTTTCTTT CRVGGGTEAFF
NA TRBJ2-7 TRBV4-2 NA TGTGCCAGCAGCCAAGATCGAGCTCGGGAGCAGTACTTC CASSQDRAREQYF
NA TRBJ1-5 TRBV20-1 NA TGCAGTGCTAGTATCCGGGCCCAAAATCAGCCCCAGCATTTT CSASIRAQNQPQHF
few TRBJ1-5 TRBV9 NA TGTGCCAGCAGCGTAGCAGGGGTGGGTCAGCCCCAGCATTTT CASSVAGVGQPQHF
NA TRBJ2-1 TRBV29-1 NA TGCAGCGTTGAATCCGTCCGGGAGACGTCCAATGAGCAGTTCTTC CSVESVRETSNEQFF
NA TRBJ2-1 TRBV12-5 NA TGTGCTAGTGTCCGGACTGGACGCCTCGATGAGCAGTTCTTC CASVRTGRLDEQFF
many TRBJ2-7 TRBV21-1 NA TGTGCCAGCAGCAAGACGAGGGGAGGGGGAGCCCCCCACGAGCAGTACTTC CASSKTRGGGAPHEQYF
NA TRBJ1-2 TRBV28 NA TGTGCCAGCAGCACGGGCGGGGTAGCGGTTGATGGCTACACCTTC CASSTGGVAVDGYTF
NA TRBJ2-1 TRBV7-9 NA TGTGCCAGCATCATATCCGGGTTTGCCTACAATGAGCAGTTCTTC CASIISGFAYNEQFF
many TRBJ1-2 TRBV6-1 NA TGTGCCAGCAGTGATCTCGGAACTAACTATGGCTACACCTTC CASSDLGTNYGYTF
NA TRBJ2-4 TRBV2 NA TGTGCCAGCACTGGGGGACCCGGAGGGGGCAAAAACATTCAGTACTTC CASTGGPGGGKNIQYF